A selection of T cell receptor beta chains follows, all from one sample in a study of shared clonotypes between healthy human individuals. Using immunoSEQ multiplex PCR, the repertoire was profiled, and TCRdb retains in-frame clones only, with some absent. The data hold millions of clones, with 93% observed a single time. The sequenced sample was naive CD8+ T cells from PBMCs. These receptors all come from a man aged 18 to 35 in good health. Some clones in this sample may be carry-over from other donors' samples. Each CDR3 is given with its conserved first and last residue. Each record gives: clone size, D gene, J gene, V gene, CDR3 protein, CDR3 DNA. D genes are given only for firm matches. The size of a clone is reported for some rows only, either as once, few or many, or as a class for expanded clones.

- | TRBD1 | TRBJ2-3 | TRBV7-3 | CASSSGTADTQYF | TGTGCCAGCAGCTCGGGGACAGCAGATACGCAGTATTTT
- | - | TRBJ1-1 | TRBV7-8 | CASSYELGGTEAFF | TGTGCCAGCAGCTACGAATTAGGGGGAACTGAAGCTTTCTTT
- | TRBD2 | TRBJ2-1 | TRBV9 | CASSVSGTANNEQFF | TGTGCCAGCAGCGTCAGCGGGACCGCCAACAATGAGCAGTTCTTC
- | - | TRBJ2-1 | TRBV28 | CASSLRGSNNEQFF | TGTGCCAGCAGTCTAAGGGGGTCAAACAATGAGCAGTTCTTC
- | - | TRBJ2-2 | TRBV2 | CASSQTENTGELFF | TGTGCCAGCAGCCAGACCGAGAACACCGGGGAGCTGTTTTTT
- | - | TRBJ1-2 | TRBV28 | CASSLGRPKGYTF | TGTGCCAGCAGTTTAGGACGGCCCAAGGGCTACACCTTC
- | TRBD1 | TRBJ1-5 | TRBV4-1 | CASSQRDREDQPQHF | TGCGCCAGCAGCCAAAGGGACAGGGAGGATCAGCCCCAGCATTTT
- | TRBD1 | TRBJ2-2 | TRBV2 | CASSGQGVKSGELFF | TGTGCCAGCAGTGGACAGGGGGTGAAGTCCGGGGAGCTGTTTTTT
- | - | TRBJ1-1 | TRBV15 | CATSREWAMNTEAFF | TGTGCCACCAGCAGAGAATGGGCCATGAACACTGAAGCTTTCTTT
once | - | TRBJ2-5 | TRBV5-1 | CASSSGLPAPETQYF | TGCGCCAGCAGCTCGGGACTTCCCGCACCGGAGACCCAGTACTTC
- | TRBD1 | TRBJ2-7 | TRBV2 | CARGTGGSYEQYF | TGTGCCAGAGGGACAGGGGGTTCCTACGAGCAGTACTTC
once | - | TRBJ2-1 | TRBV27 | CASSRTASEQFF | TGTGCCAGCAGCCGGACAGCTTCTGAGCAGTTCTTC
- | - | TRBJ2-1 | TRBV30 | CAWSVRGVLGEQFF | TGTGCCTGGAGTGTCCGAGGGGTGCTAGGTGAGCAGTTCTTC
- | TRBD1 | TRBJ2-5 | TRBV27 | CASSLYPLSAGGPGETQYF | TGTGCCAGCAGTCTCTACCCCCTCTCGGCAGGGGGACCGGGGGAGACCCAGTACTTC
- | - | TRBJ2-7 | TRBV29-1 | CSVSGEGNEQYF | TGCAGCGTCTCTGGGGAAGGGAACGAGCAGTACTTC
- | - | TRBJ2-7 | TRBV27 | CASSYYTGYEQYF | TGTGCCAGCAGTTATTACACAGGGTACGAGCAGTACTTC
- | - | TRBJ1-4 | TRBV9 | CASSVGGTVGEKLFF | TGTGCCAGCAGCGTAGGTGGGACCGTCGGTGAAAAACTGTTTTTT
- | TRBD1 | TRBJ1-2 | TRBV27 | CASSQTGVGCGYTF | TGTGCCAGCAGTCAGACAGGGGTCGGCTGTGGCTACACCTTC
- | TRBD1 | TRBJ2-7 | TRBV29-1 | CSVELSGGRSYF | TGCAGCGTTGAACTCTCAGGGGGTCGGTCATACTTC
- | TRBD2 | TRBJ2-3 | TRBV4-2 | CASSPQLAGGSDTQYF | TGTGCCAGCAGCCCCCAACTAGCGGGAGGGTCAGATACGCAGTATTTT
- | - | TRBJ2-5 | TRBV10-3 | CAISADPGLVSDF | TGTGCCATCAGTGCCGACCCCGGGCTAGTCTCGGACTTC
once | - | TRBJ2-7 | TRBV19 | CASRPRTETYEQYF | TGTGCCAGTAGGCCCCGGACAGAAACCTACGAGCAGTACTTC
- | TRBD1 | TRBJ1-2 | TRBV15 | CATSRGSGTGDGYTF | TGTGCCACCAGCAGGGGGAGTGGGACAGGGGACGGCTACACCTTC
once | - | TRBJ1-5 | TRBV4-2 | CASSSSPPGNQPQHF | TGTGCCAGCAGCAGCAGCCCTCCGGGCAATCAGCCCCAGCATTTT
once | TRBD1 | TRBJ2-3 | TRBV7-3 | CASSLTGSTDTQYF | TGTGCCAGCAGCCTGACAGGGAGCACAGATACGCAGTATTTT
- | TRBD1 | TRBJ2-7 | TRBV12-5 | CASGLARPQGQIYEQYF | TGTGCTAGTGGTTTGGCCCGCCCCCAGGGACAGATTTACGAGCAGTACTTC
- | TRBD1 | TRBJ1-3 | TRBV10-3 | CATYLGQATNKFSGNTIYF | TGTGCCACCTACCTCGGACAGGCTACGAACAAGTTTTCTGGAAACACCATATATTTT
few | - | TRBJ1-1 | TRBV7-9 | CASSLATEAFF | TGTGCCAGCAGCTTAGCCACTGAAGCTTTCTTT
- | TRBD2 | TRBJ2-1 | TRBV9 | CASSVDKAGTSGVNEQFF | TGTGCCAGCAGCGTAGATAAGGCCGGGACTAGCGGGGTCAATGAGCAGTTCTTC
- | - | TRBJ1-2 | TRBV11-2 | CASTVHGGSYGYTF | TGTGCCAGCACCGTTCACGGGGGAAGCTATGGCTACACCTTC
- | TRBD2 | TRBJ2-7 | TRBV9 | CASSVRALAGVYEQYF | TGTGCCAGCAGCGTTCGGGCCCTAGCGGGAGTGTACGAGCAGTACTTC
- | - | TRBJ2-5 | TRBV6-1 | CASRMGVVQYF | TGTGCCAGCAGAATGGGGGTAGTTCAGTACTTC
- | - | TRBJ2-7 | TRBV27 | CASSFDRAGIEQYF | TGTGCCAGCAGTTTCGACAGGGCGGGGATTGAGCAGTACTTC
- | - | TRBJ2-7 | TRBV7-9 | CASSSALDKATTEQYF | TGTGCCAGCAGCTCCGCCCTGGACAAAGCCACTACCGAGCAGTACTTC
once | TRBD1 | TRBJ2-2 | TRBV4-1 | CASSQGDRGRGGELFF | TGCGCCAGCAGCCAGGGGGACAGGGGGCGCGGCGGGGAGCTGTTTTTT
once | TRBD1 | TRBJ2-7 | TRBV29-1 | CSVAGQGALDEQYF | TGCAGCGTTGCGGGACAGGGGGCTCTGGACGAGCAGTACTTC
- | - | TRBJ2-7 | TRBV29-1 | CSVEGLASEQYF | TGCAGCGTTGAGGGATTAGCGTCCGAGCAGTACTTC
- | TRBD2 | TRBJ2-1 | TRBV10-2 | CASRQSSGPYNEQFF | TGCGCCAGCAGGCAATCTAGCGGGCCCTACAATGAGCAGTTCTTC
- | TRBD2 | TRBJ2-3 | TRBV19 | CASTPDLLGLGPDTQYF | TGTGCCAGTACCCCGGATCTCCTGGGACTAGGTCCAGATACGCAGTATTTT
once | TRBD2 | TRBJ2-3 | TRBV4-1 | CASSQDAAGGTDTQYF | TGCGCCAGCAGCCAAGATGCGGCGGGGGGCACAGATACGCAGTATTTT
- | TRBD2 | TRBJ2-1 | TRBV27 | CASSPSGGSYNEQFF | TGTGCCAGCAGTCCTAGCGGAGGATCCTACAATGAGCAGTTCTTC
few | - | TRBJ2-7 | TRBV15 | CATSRANYEQYF | TGTGCCACCAGCAGAGCGAACTACGAGCAGTACTTC
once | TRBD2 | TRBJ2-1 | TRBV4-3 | CASSLGTSGSSDEQFF | TGCGCCAGCAGCCTTGGGACTAGCGGGAGTTCGGATGAGCAGTTCTTC
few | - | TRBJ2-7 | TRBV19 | CASSGRSYEQYF | TGTGCCAGTAGTGGGAGGTCCTACGAGCAGTACTTC
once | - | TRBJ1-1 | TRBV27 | CASSLRGALNTEAFF | TGTGCCAGCAGTTTGCGGGGGGCACTTAACACTGAAGCTTTCTTT
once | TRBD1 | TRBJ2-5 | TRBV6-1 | CATRQGQETQYF | TGTGCCACCAGACAGGGACAAGAGACCCAGTACTTC
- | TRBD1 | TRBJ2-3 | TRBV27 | CASSLGTGLWDTQYF | TGTGCCAGCAGTCTAGGGACAGGCCTCTGGGATACGCAGTATTTT
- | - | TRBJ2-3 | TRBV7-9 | CASSVKDTQYF | TGTGCCAGCAGCGTTAAAGATACGCAGTATTTT